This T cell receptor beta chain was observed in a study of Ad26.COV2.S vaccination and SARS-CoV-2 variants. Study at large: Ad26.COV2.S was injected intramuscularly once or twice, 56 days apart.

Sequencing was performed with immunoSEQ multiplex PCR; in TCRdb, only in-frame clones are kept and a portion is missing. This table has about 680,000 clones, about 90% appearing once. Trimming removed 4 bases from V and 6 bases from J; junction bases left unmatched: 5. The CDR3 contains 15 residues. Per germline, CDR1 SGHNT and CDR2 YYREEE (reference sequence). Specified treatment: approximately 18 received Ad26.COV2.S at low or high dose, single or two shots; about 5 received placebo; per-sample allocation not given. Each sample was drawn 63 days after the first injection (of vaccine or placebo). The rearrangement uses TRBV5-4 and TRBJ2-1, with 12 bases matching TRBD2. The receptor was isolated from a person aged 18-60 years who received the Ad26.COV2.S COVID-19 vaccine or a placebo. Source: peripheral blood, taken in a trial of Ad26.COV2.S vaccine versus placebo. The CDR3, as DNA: TGTGCCAGCAGCCCACTAGCGGGAGGCGGCAATGAGCAGTTCTTC. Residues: CASSPLAGGGNEQFF. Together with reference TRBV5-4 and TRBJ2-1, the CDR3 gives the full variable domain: ETGVTQSPTHLIKTRGQQVTLRCSSQSGHNTVSWYQQALGQGPQFIFQYYREEENGRGNFPPRFSGLQFPNYSSELNVNALELDDSALYLCASSPLAGGGNEQFFGPGTRLTVL.